Below, 20 T cell receptor beta chains from the same sample are listed, as sequenced in a study of T cell responses to AZD1222 COVID-19 vaccine. Profiled with immunoSEQ multiplex PCR; TCRdb holds only in-frame clones, not every one. This repertoire shows about 140,000 clones, almost 95% found once; its top ten account for under 2.5%. The sample was peripheral blood, taken on day 0 of AZD1222 vaccination. All receptors come from an adult in good health.

The chain combines TRBV15 with TRBJ2-7; 9 bases line up with TRBD1. The trim removed 1 base at V and 0 bases at J, leaving 1 base unmatched. The CDR3 spans 15 residues. Germline loops: CDR1 LNHNV, CDR2 YYDKDF (reference sequence). CDR3 bases: TGTGCCACCAGCAGAGGACAGGGGGTCTCCTACGAGCAGTACTTC. Its translation: CATSRGQGVSYEQYF.

The CDR3 is CASSISRGDTQYF. Here the CDR3 DNA reads TGTGCCAGTAGTATCTCCAGGGGGGATACGCAGTATTTT. The chain couples TRBV19 to TRBJ2-3; 7 nucleotides line up with TRBD1. The CDR3 spans 13 residues. CDR1 is LNHDA and CDR2 is SQIVND in the germline V gene (reference sequence). Trimming cost V 3 bases and J 6 bases; bases outside gene matches: 3.

On this clone itself: Other DNA sequences from this sample encode an identical CDR3 as well. The V and J genes are TRBV18 and TRBJ2-4; D is perhaps TRBD1 or TRBD2 (5 bases each). Germline V lookup: CDR1 KGHSH, CDR2 LQKENI. The CDR3 is made up of 13 amino acids. V shed 3 bases and J shed 7 bases, with 10 bases lying between them. The CDR3 DNA reads as TGTGCCAGCTCACCTGGGGGAGAGAACATTCAGTACTTC. This encodes CASSPGGENIQYF.

This chain connects TRBV7-2 to TRBJ2-7; no clear D. Germline V gene lookup returns CDR1 SGHTA and CDR2 FQGNSA. The CDR3 totals 14 residues. V lost 5 bases and J 2 bases, leaving 13 bases between the germline ends. In DNA form, the CDR3 reads TGTGCCAGCAGCAGAGGCGCCCGAACCTACGAGCAGTACTTC. Its translation: CASSRGARTYEQYF.

This clone showed up just once. The rearrangement links TRBV6-5 to TRBJ2-1; TRBD1 aligns across 7 bases. V lost 1 base and J lost 9; bases outside the gene matches: 3. The V gene's germline CDR1 is MNHEY and CDR2 SVGAGI. There are 13 residues in the CDR3. The CDR3 DNA reads as TGTGCCAGCAGTTACTTGGGACAGCCTGAGCAGTTCTTC. Translating gives CASSYLGQPEQFF.

The chain combines TRBV19 with TRBJ2-2, with D uncertain. The CDR3 sequence is 15 residues long. The ends were cut back, 2 bases at V and 10 bases at J, with 17 bases in the middle. In germline, CDR1 is LNHDA, CDR2 SQIVND (reference sequence). The CDR3 nucleotides are TGTGCCAGTAGTATACGACCTTCTCTCACGGAGGAGCTGTTTTTT. Protein product: CASSIRPSLTEELFF.

The chain uses TRBV5-1 and TRBJ2-7; TRBD1 matches 8 bases. This CDR3 has 14 amino acids. Germline V lookup: CDR1 SGHRS, CDR2 YFSETQ. Trimming at V came to 3 bases and at J to 4 bases, leaving 6 bases not matched to a gene. The CDR3 here is CASSSGQEQYEQYF. Written as DNA, the CDR3 is TGCGCCAGCAGCTCGGGACAGGAACAATACGAGCAGTACTTC.

The rearrangement links TRBV5-4 to TRBJ2-1; no definite D call. The germline V gene has CDR1 SGHNT and CDR2 YYREEE (reference sequence). The V and J ends lost 4 bases and 1 base respectively, with 12 bases between them. CDR3 size: 15 residues. The CDR3 DNA is TGTGCCAGCAGCGACGGGCCTAATTCCTACAATGAGCAGTTCTTC. Residues: CASSDGPNSYNEQFF.

This chain's CDR3 is CAWSVRQLYSGNTIYF. The CDR3 DNA reads as TGTGCCTGGAGTGTACGACAGCTCTACTCTGGAAACACCATATATTTT. V usage is TRBV30 and J usage is TRBJ1-3, with D maybe TRBD1 (5 bases). The CDR3 is 16 amino acids. V lost 0 bases and J 0 bases, leaving 12 bases between the germline ends. Germline assignment: CDR1 GTSNPN and CDR2 SVGIG (reference sequence).

The chain couples TRBV6-1 to TRBJ2-6, with 8 nucleotides matching TRBD1. Unmatched junction bases numbered 8, after V lost 1 base and J lost 0 bases. The CDR3 length is 19 residues. CDR1 is MNHNS, CDR2 SASEGT, per germline. CDR3 nucleotide sequence: TGTGCCAGCAGTGAAGGGCGGGACAGGACCCGCTCTGGGGCCAACGTCCTGACTTTC. It codes for CASSEGRDRTRSGANVLTF.

This clone was detected only once. The rearrangement uses TRBV10-3 and TRBJ1-1; D is possibly TRBD1 (5 bases). With 6 bases removed from V and 2 bases from J, the gap between germline ends came to 22 bases. The CDR3 runs 17 residues. CDR1 is ENHRY, CDR2 SYGVKD, per germline. For the CDR3, the DNA is TGTGCCATCAGCGCTACCCTACCGACAGTTACAAACACTGAAGCTTTCTTT. Translation: CAISATLPTVTNTEAFF.

V usage is TRBV18 and J usage is TRBJ2-5; possibly TRBD1 for D (6 bases). The V end was cut by 5 bases, the J end by 7 bases, with 17 bases between. The V gene's germline CDR1 is KGHSH and CDR2 LQKENI. The CDR3 spans 14 residues. The CDR3 DNA reads TGTGCCAGCTCAGTCGGACAGACTTTCGGGACCCAGTACTTC. This codes for CASSVGQTFGTQYF. Together with reference TRBV18 and TRBJ2-5, the CDR3 gives the full variable domain: NAGVMQNPRHLVRRRGQEARLRCSPMKGHSHVYWYRQLPEEGLKFMVYLQKENIIDESGMPKERFSAEFPKEGPSILRIQQVVRGDSAAYFCASSVGQTFGTQYFGPGTRLLVL.

The chain carries TRBV12-3 or TRBV12-4 and TRBJ1-2; 7 bases align to TRBD1. V lost 6 bases and J lost 4; bases outside the gene matches: 5. This CDR3 is 13 amino acids long. The CDR3 nucleotides read TGTGCCAGCAGCTCAGGGGGATTCTATGGCTACACCTTC. It yields the protein CASSSGGFYGYTF.

V is TRBV18 and J is TRBJ2-1; TRBD1 aligns across 9 bases. CDR1 is KGHSH and CDR2 is LQKENI in the germline V gene. The CDR3 has 15 amino acids. V lost 0 bases, J lost 3 bases, and 0 bases stayed unmatched. CDR3 bases: TGTGCCAGCTCACCACCGGGACAGGGCTACAATGAGCAGTTCTTC. This codes for CASSPPGQGYNEQFF.

The chain recombines TRBV6-2 or TRBV6-3 with TRBJ1-1; D is perhaps TRBD1 (5 bases). V lost 6 bases and J lost 7, with 15 bases in between. Looked up from germline, CDR1 is MNHEY and CDR2 is SVGEGT. This CDR3 region has 13 residues. CDR3 protein: CASSSDSVNEAFF. For the CDR3, the DNA is TGTGCCAGCAGCTCCGACAGCGTTAATGAAGCTTTCTTT.

The genes are TRBV14 and TRBJ1-1; no firm D call. Trimming removed 2 bases from V and 0 bases from J, with 10 bases in between. Germline V gives CDR1 SGHDN, CDR2 FVKESK. The CDR3 is 15 residues long. The CDR3 DNA sequence: TGTGCCAGCAGCCAATATGGGAGGTTGAACACTGAAGCTTTCTTT. Its protein product is CASSQYGRLNTEAFF.

The V and J genes are TRBV19 and TRBJ2-7, with a tentative D call TRBD1 (8 bases). V was cut by 6 bases and J by 4 bases, with 13 bases left in between. The CDR3 loop spans 13 amino acids. In germline, CDR1 is LNHDA, CDR2 SQIVND (reference sequence). The CDR3 protein is CASSAGDRYEQYF. CDR3 nucleotides: TGTGCCAGTAGCGCGGGGGACAGGTACGAGCAGTACTTC. The variable domain in full, with the rest retrieved from reference TRBV19 and TRBJ2-7, is DGGITQSPKYLFRKEGQNVTLSCEQNLNHDAMYWYRQDPGQGLRLIYYSQIVNDFQKGDIAEGYSVSREKKESFPLTVTSAQKNPTAFYLCASSAGDRYEQYFGPGTRLTVT.

This chain uses TRBV4-2 with TRBJ2-3; tentatively, D is TRBD1 or TRBD2 (5 bases each). CDR3 length: 13 residues. CDR1 is LGHNA, CDR2 YNFKEQ, per germline. V was clipped by 0 bases and J by 5 bases, with 6 bases between them. DNA for the CDR3: TGTGCCAGCAGCCAAGAGGGACGAGATACGCAGTATTTT. Translation gives CASSQEGRDTQYF.

The CDR3 sequence is CASSPGRSGNTIYF. The CDR3 region has the DNA TGTGCCAGCAGCCCGGGACGCTCTGGAAACACCATATATTTT. The chain carries TRBV6-5 and TRBJ1-3, with TRBD1 as a possible D gene (5 bases). Trimming shortened V by 6 bases and J by 0 bases, and 9 bases separated the two germline ends. The germline V gene has CDR1 MNHEY and CDR2 SVGAGI. This CDR3 region has 14 residues.

The chain joins TRBV18 to TRBJ2-7; no reliable D call. Deletions cut 3 bases from V and 2 bases from J, with 11 bases between. This CDR3 has 14 amino acids. CDR1 KGHSH and CDR2 LQKENI come from the germline V gene. CDR3 in amino acids: CASSPDVVAYEQYF. DNA of the CDR3: TGTGCCAGCTCACCCGACGTCGTAGCCTACGAGCAGTACTTC. The variable domain in full, completed from reference TRBV18 and TRBJ2-7, reads NAGVMQNPRHLVRRRGQEARLRCSPMKGHSHVYWYRQLPEEGLKFMVYLQKENIIDESGMPKERFSAEFPKEGPSILRIQQVVRGDSAAYFCASSPDVVAYEQYFGPGTRLTVT.